This TCR beta chain was documented in a study of T cell responses to AZD1222 COVID-19 vaccine. Assay: immunoSEQ multiplex PCR; the TCRdb copy retains only in-frame clones and omits some. The data hold about 130,000 clones, with 84% observed a single time. In the case of this clone: Its antigen is unknown.

Points from the study as a whole: Sampling that yielded the repertoires occurred only after the peak T cell response. Spike regions recognized by vaccine-associated CD4 TCRs spanned the protein, led by 160-218 and 743-854.

Germline loops: CDR1 SGHTS, CDR2 YDEGEE. The length of the CDR3 is 18 residues. J gave up 0 bases and V 3 bases, and 6 bases lay outside the gene matches. This rearrangement joins TRBV5-8 to TRBJ2-6, with 10 bases that match TRBD1. This TCR came from an adult in good health. The starting material was peripheral blood, obtained on day 0 of AZD1222 vaccination. The CDR3 loop is CASSSRDRGTSGANVLTF. CDR3 nucleotide sequence: TGTGCCAGCAGCTCCCGGGACAGGGGAACCTCTGGGGCCAACGTCCTGACTTTC.